The TCR beta chain under discussion was sequenced for a study of blood T cell repertoires in COVID-19. Participants came from about two dozen US areas, aged about 18 to 95 years. Only in-frame clones appear in the TCRdb table, and some are missing; sequencing was by immunoSEQ multiplex PCR. This table has approximately 300,000 clones, more than 90% appearing once. This TCR derives from a man aged 60-69 years who had recovered from COVID-19. Sequencing used PBMCs or T cells enriched from blood (not recorded which).

The CDR3 reads CASSLRGRGNNEQFF. The DNA for the CDR3 is TGTGCCAGCAGCCTAAGGGGGCGCGGCAACAATGAGCAGTTCTTC. V usage is TRBV7-9 and J usage is TRBJ2-1, with 7 bases lining up with TRBD1. CDR1 and CDR2 from the germline V gene are SEHNR and FQNEAQ (reference sequence). Germline trimming cut 5 bases from V and 5 bases from J; bases unmatched to any gene: 9. The CDR3 runs 15 residues. Drawing the rest from reference TRBV7-9 and TRBJ2-1, the complete variable domain is DTGVSQNPRHKITKRGQNVTFRCDPISEHNRLYWYRQTLGQGPEFLTYFQNEAQLEKSRLLSDRFSAERPKGSFSTLEIQRTEQGDSAMYLCASSLRGRGNNEQFFGPGTRLTVL.